This TCR beta chain was sequenced for a study of blood T cell repertoires in COVID-19. About the research overall: There were acute and convalescent COVID-19 samples, and they came from the United States, Italy and Spain.

CDR3 length: 14 amino acids. Per the germline V gene, CDR1 is MDHEN and CDR2 is SYDVKM. V lost 4 bases to trimming and J lost 7 bases; unmatched junction nucleotides: 5. This study enrolled people aged 18 to 89 from 24 US geographic areas. Cohort placement rested on clinical history that participants reported themselves. Recovered status in Cohort 3 required two negative PCRs, clearance, or symptom resolution. Profiling relied on immunoSEQ multiplex PCR, and the TCRdb table lists in-frame clones only, not all of them. The sample contains 150,000 to 200,000 clones, 88% of which appear only once. Sequencing was carried out using PBMCs or T cells enriched from blood (not recorded which). The receptor was isolated from a woman between 18 and 30 years old who had recovered from COVID-19. This chain uses TRBV28 with TRBJ2-1; 9 nucleotides match TRBD2. In DNA, the CDR3 is TGTGCCAGCAGTTCTGCGGGAGGGGAGAATGAGCAGTTCTTC. Its protein is CASSSAGGENEQFF. Full variable domain (rest looked up from reference TRBV28 and TRBJ2-1): DVKVTQSSRYLVKRTGEKVFLECVQDMDHENMFWYRQDPGLGLRLIYFSYDVKMKEKGDIPEGYSVSREKKERFSLILESASTNQTSMYLCASSSAGGENEQFFGPGTRLTVL.